The 21 T cell receptor beta chains below were found in one sample sequenced in a study of metastatic and nonmetastatic thyroid tumors. Through MiXCR, TCRdb re-clonotyped the PCR reads. The table includes 45,000 or so clones, roughly 15% detected once. Thyroid surgery took place with no prior treatment in any patient. The sequenced material came from blood. The receptors shown here come from a female donor with papillary thyroid cancer or a benign thyroid nodule (not recorded which). Some clones in this sample may be carry-over from other donors' samples.

The chain recombines TRBV20-1 with TRBJ2-7; 8 nucleotides align to TRBD2. V was clipped by 5 bases and J by 3 bases; unmatched bases: 9. CDR1 is DFQATT, CDR2 SNEGSKA, per germline (reference sequence). This CDR3 comprises 14 residues. The CDR3 DNA sequence: TGCAGTGCTCCACTAGCGGTAGAACACTACGAGCAGTACTTC. Amino acid sequence: CSAPLAVEHYEQYF.

At least ten counts were recorded for this clone. The rearrangement joins TRBV30 to TRBJ1-6; no clear D gene. From germline, CDR1 is GTSNPN and CDR2 SVGIG (reference sequence). V lost 3 bases and J 9 bases, leaving 15 bases between the germline ends. The CDR3 totals 14 residues. In DNA, the CDR3 is TGTGCCTGGAGCTCCCCCGGGTACGGTTCACCCCTCCACTTT. This sequence encodes CAWSSPGYGSPLHF.

This clone showed up many times. This may arise from a read error, as a much more abundant clone is one base away. It is likely a read error, because the conserved phenylalanine at the end of the CDR3 is missing. The chain uses TRBV12-3 or TRBV12-4 and TRBJ1-1; 8 nucleotides agree with TRBD1. The CDR3 is 16 residues long. Trimming took 2 bases from V and 5 from J; bases not matched to a gene: 10. CDR3 sequence: CASSLRGQGAWTEAFL. Here the CDR3 DNA reads TGTGCCAGCAGTTTAAGAGGGCAGGGGGCTTGGACTGAAGCTTTCCTT.

Only a few counts were recorded for this clone. The chain recombines TRBV6-1 with TRBJ2-1; 9 bases align to TRBD1. The CDR3 spans 15 residues. Germline CDR1 MNHNS, CDR2 SASEGT. With V trimmed by 6 bases and J by 5 bases, 8 bases remained unmatched. The CDR3 DNA sequence: TGTGCCAGCAGACCGGGACAGGGTTCCCACAATGAGCAGTTCTTC. Translated, it gives CASRPGQGSHNEQFF.

This clone was detected ten times or more. The chain couples TRBV18 to TRBJ2-7; D uncertain. V gave up 0 bases and J gave up 4 bases, with 4 bases separating them. There are 12 residues in the CDR3. The germline V gene encodes CDR1 KGHSH and CDR2 LQKENI. The CDR3 here is CASSPPTYEQYF. CDR3 nucleotide sequence: TGTGCCAGCTCACCACCGACTTACGAGCAGTACTTC.

This clone was counted ten times or more. This chain connects TRBV19 to TRBJ2-7; D is possibly TRBD2 (7 bases). This CDR3 spans 15 amino acids. The V end was cut by 7 bases, the J end by 3 bases, with 19 bases between. Per the germline V gene, CDR1 is LNHDA and CDR2 is SQIVND (reference sequence). CDR3 protein: CASTAGAGPNYEQYF. CDR3 bases: TGTGCCAGTACCGCGGGGGCGGGACCGAACTACGAGCAGTACTTC.

This clone came up many times. V and J are TRBV12-3 or TRBV12-4 and TRBJ2-1, with 12 bases lining up with TRBD2. This CDR3 has 17 residues. V gave up 2 bases and J gave up 9 bases; unmatched junction bases: 11. The CDR3 DNA reads TGTGCCAGCAGTTTATCCCTAGCGGGAGGGGTTTTGGGTGAGCAGTTCTTC. Protein sequence: CASSLSLAGGVLGEQFF.

In its sample, this clone is medium-sized. This chain joins TRBV28 and TRBJ2-3, with 13 bases fitting TRBD2. The J segment lost 0 bases and the V segment lost 2 bases, leaving 2 bases of the junction unmatched. This CDR3 has 17 residues. Per germline, CDR1 MDHEN and CDR2 SYDVKM. This chain's CDR3 is CASSLTSGRDSTDTQYF. The CDR3 coding sequence is TGTGCCAGCAGTTTAACTAGCGGGAGGGATAGCACAGATACGCAGTATTTT.

This clone was seen ten or more times. This CDR3 reads CASSWTRALSPNSPLHF. CDR3 nucleotide sequence: TGTGCCAGCAGTTGGACGAGGGCCCTTTCTCCAAATTCACCCCTCCACTTT. The chain has TRBV27 and TRBJ1-6; no firm D call. Germline values: CDR1 MNHEY, CDR2 SMNVEV (reference sequence). Trimming pared 4 bases from V and 7 bases from J, leaving 20 bases between. The CDR3 spans 17 residues.

This clone has at least ten counts. This chain joins TRBV7-6 and TRBJ2-2, with D possibly TRBD2 on 6 matching bases. Germline V gene lookup returns CDR1 SGHVS and CDR2 FNYEAQ. The length of the CDR3 is 15 residues. The V gene lost 5 bases and the J gene lost 6 bases, with 16 bases spanning the gap. CDR3 sequence reads: CASSPWTIPAGELFF. Written as DNA, the CDR3 is TGTGCCAGCAGCCCCTGGACTATCCCGGCCGGGGAGCTGTTTTTT.

The chain joins TRBV2 to TRBJ2-2, with TRBD1 matching over 9 bases. This CDR3 is built from 14 residues. Germline V gives CDR1 SNHLY, CDR2 FYNNEI. V was clipped by 4 bases and J by 6 bases; unmatched bases: 3. CDR3 amino acids: CASSADRGSGELFF. The CDR3 DNA is TGTGCCAGCAGTGCGGACAGGGGTTCCGGGGAGCTGTTTTTT.

This clone appeared many times. The gene calls are TRBV29-1 and TRBJ2-7; D may match TRBD1 or TRBD2 (5 bases each). This CDR3 comprises 13 residues. The germline V gene has CDR1 SQVTM and CDR2 ANQGSEA. Trimming cost V 4 bases and J 5 bases, with 15 bases left between them. CDR3 sequence reads: CSVGSGGTNEQYF. CDR3 in DNA: TGCAGCGTTGGTAGTGGGGGAACGAACGAGCAGTACTTC.

This clone has only a few counts. The rearrangement uses TRBV25-1 and TRBJ2-7; no reliable D call. The CDR3 has 13 amino acids. Trimming cost V 8 bases and J 2 bases, with 13 bases left between them. Per the germline V gene, CDR1 is MGHDK and CDR2 is SYGVNS. In DNA, the CDR3 is TGTGCCAGCGTTGAAACAGAGACCTACGAGCAGTACTTC. Its translation: CASVETETYEQYF.

This clone showed up many times. The chain carries TRBV2 and TRBJ2-3; weak D call: TRBD1 (5 bases). Germline loops: CDR1 SNHLY, CDR2 FYNNEI. Trimming took off 3 bases at V and 3 bases at J, with 10 bases between the two ends. The CDR3 is made up of 14 amino acids. CDR3 sequence: CASSDRAVTDTQYF. CDR3 sequence (DNA): TGTGCCAGCAGTGACAGGGCTGTTACAGATACGCAGTATTTT.

This clone has just a few counts. At one end, the junction sequence differs from germline, possibly due to a read error. The chain couples TRBV7-2 to TRBJ1-6, with 9 bases lining up with TRBD1. Per germline, CDR1 SGHTA and CDR2 FQGNSA. The CDR3 is 14 residues long. The CDR3 DNA follows: TGTGTCAGCAGATTACAGGGGGCGGATTCACCCCTCCACTTT. Translation gives CVSRLQGADSPLHF.

This clone was counted ten times or more. The chain uses TRBV29-1 and TRBJ2-3; TRBD1 matches at 8 bases. Trimming removed 4 bases from V and 2 bases from J; junction bases left unmatched: 5. CDR3 length: 14 amino acids. Germline CDR1 SQVTM, CDR2 ANQGSEA. This CDR3 is CSVARGRITDTQYF. CDR3 coding DNA: TGCAGCGTTGCCAGGGGGCGAATCACAGATACGCAGTATTTT.

The rearrangement links TRBV20-1 to TRBJ1-2; TRBD1 matches at 9 bases. This CDR3 region has 14 residues. CDR1 is DFQATT and CDR2 is SNEGSKA in the germline V gene (reference sequence). J was trimmed by 3 bases and V by 5 bases; bases with no gene match: 7. The DNA of the CDR3 is TGCAGTGCTCGGACAGGGGCTGGGTACTATGGCTACACCTTC. Translated: CSARTGAGYYGYTF.

The rearrangement links TRBV12-3 or TRBV12-4 to TRBJ2-2, with D unresolved. Trimming pared 3 bases from V and 5 bases from J, leaving 10 bases between. The length of the CDR3 is 14 residues. DNA of the CDR3: TGTGCCAGCAGTTTTTGGGGTGGTACCGGGGAGCTGTTTTTT. Translation gives CASSFWGGTGELFF.

J is TRBJ1-6 and V is TRBV28; D perhaps matches TRBD1 (6 bases). The V end was cut by 4 bases, the J end by 14 bases, with 18 bases between. CDR1 and CDR2 (germline): MDHEN, SYDVKM. The CDR3 covers 14 residues. In DNA form, the CDR3 reads TGTGCCAGCAGTTCCACTGTACAGGGATTCACCCTCCACTTT. Translating gives CASSSTVQGFTLHF.

This clone was observed a few times. The chain employs TRBV6-4 and TRBJ1-2; 7 bases fit TRBD1. The germline V gene has CDR1 MRHNA and CDR2 SNTAGT. The ends lost 10 bases at V and 3 bases at J; junction bases unmatched: 2. The CDR3 length is 11 residues. The CDR3 region is CATGTDYGYTF. DNA for the CDR3: TGTGCCACCGGGACAGACTATGGCTACACCTTC.

This clone was counted ten times or more. Other nucleotide sequences in the sample specify the same CDR3. This rearrangement joins TRBV5-1 to TRBJ2-6; TRBD2 matches at 8 bases. Per the germline V gene, CDR1 is SGHRS and CDR2 is YFSETQ. This CDR3 has 14 amino acids. V trimming: 6 bases; J trimming: 2 bases; junction bases outside the gene matches: 1. CDR3 sequence reads: CASNSGAGANVLTF. CDR3 coding DNA: TGCGCCAGCAATAGCGGGGCTGGGGCCAACGTCCTGACTTTC.